This T cell receptor (beta chain) was documented in a study of T cells in Graves' hyperthyroidism and ophthalmopathy. Overall study findings and caveats: From stable hyperthyroidism, ophthalmopathy was set apart by a 13 V-J model. Most thyroid clonotypes with frequency above 0.001 were detected in blood.

With 2 bases removed from V and 15 bases from J, the gap between germline ends came to 20 bases. This CDR3 is built from 14 residues. Germline CDR1 MGHRA, CDR2 YSYEKL. The sample holds a few counts of this clonotype. What it binds is unknown. For Graves' hyperthyroidism to be stable, ophthalmopathy could not progress within 18 months. The hyperthyroidism patients had all been newly diagnosed, and their disease duration was under 2 months. Their ages ranged from 18 to 65 years. What was amplified from RNA transcripts were TCR beta CDR3 regions. First-round RT-PCR with HTBI primers amplified the TCR CDR3 region. MiXCR, applied by TCRdb to the multiplex PCR reads, yields one record per CDR3 protein. There are under 800,000 distinct CDR3 sequences in the sample; 14% occur only once, and 10% to 13% lies in the top ten.

This chain connects TRBV4-1 to TRBJ2-1; no clear D gene. This TCR came from a young woman with Graves' hyperthyroidism. Sequences were obtained from blood. The CDR3 spells CASSQPTGGWTRFF. CDR3 DNA: TGCGCCAGCAGCCAACCCACGGGTGGGTGGACCCGGTTCTTC.